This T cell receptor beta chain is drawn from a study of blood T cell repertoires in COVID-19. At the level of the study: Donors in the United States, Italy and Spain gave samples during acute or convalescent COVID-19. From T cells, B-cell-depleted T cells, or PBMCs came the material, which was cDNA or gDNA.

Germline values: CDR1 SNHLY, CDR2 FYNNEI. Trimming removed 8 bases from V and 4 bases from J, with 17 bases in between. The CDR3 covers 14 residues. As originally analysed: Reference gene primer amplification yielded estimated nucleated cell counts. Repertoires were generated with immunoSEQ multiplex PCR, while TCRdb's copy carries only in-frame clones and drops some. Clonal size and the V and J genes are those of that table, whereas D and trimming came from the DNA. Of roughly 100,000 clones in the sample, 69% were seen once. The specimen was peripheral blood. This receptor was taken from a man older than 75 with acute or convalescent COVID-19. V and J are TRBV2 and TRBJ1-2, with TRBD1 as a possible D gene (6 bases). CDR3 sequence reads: CASAHLDSFYGYTF. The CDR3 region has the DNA TGTGCCAGCGCTCACTTGGACAGCTTCTATGGCTACACCTTC.